This T cell receptor (beta chain) derives from a study of graft-versus-host responses after intestinal transplantation. Study summary: Tacrolimus and steroids were given for around 3 years to all recipients after anti-thymocyte globulin induction.

Regarding this clone: What it binds is not known.

Overall study results and limits: Analysis identified GvH clones in recipient marrow, with some appearing first in ileum or blood.

The length of the CDR3 is 17 residues. With V trimmed by 4 bases and J by 4 bases, 12 bases remained unmatched. CDR1 is WNHNN and CDR2 is SYGVQD in the germline V gene (reference sequence). Data came from immunoSEQ multiplex PCR; TCRdb stores just in-frame clones and leaves some out. The top ten hold about 0.2% of the sample, which has over 85,000 clones, approximately 94% seen once. The sample here was unstimulated CD4+ T cells sorted from spleen or lymph node cells, taken before transplant. V gene TRBV10-1 combines with J gene TRBJ1-5; TRBD1 agrees at 8 bases. This TCR was sampled from a human donor who was the organ donor for an intestinal transplant. Written as DNA, the CDR3 is TGCGCCAGCAGTGGGGGACAGGCTGACGATGGGAATCAGCCCCAGCATTTT. This codes for CASSGGQADDGNQPQHF.